This T cell receptor beta chain was observed in a study of T cell responses to AZD1222 COVID-19 vaccine. Turning to the study itself: The analysis combined second doses at about 4 or about 12 weeks.

This CDR3 has 13 residues. Trimming took off 6 bases at V and 5 bases at J, with 13 bases between the two ends. Per the germline V gene, CDR1 is KGHSH and CDR2 is LQKENI. Assay: immunoSEQ multiplex PCR; the TCRdb copy retains only in-frame clones and omits some. The profile shows roughly 120,000 clones, 88% of them singletons. This chain joins TRBV18 and TRBJ1-2; the D is unclear. The receptor's source is an adult in good health. Here the sequenced sample was peripheral blood, taken on day 0 of AZD1222 vaccination. CDR3 DNA: TGTGCCAGCTCGCCAGACACGGCATATGGCTACACCTTC. Its translation: CASSPDTAYGYTF.